Listed here is a single TCR beta chain. The data derive from a study of blood T cell repertoires in COVID-19. Sequenced by immunoSEQ multiplex PCR; TCRdb stores in-frame clones only, minus some. The table records about 96,000 clones, about 87% of them present only once. Between the trimmed V and J ends, which lost 0 bases and 0 bases, there was a span of 6 bases. The CDR3 spans 14 residues. Looked up from germline, CDR1 is SGHNT and CDR2 is YENEEA. This receptor was taken from a human donor with COVID-19, enrolled during active disease. The donor label of this sample is uncertain. Source material: peripheral blood. The gene calls are TRBV11-3 and TRBJ2-7; no reliable D call. The CDR3 is CASSLDPGSYEQYF. For the CDR3, the DNA is TGTGCCAGCAGCTTAGACCCGGGCTCCTACGAGCAGTACTTC. The full variable domain, its missing parts supplied by reference TRBV11-3 and TRBJ2-7, is EAGVVQSPRYKIIEKKQPVAFWCNPISGHNTLYWYLQNLGQGPELLIRYENEEAVDDSQLPKDRFSAERLKGVDSTLKIQPAELGDSAVYLCASSLDPGSYEQYFGPGTRLTVT.